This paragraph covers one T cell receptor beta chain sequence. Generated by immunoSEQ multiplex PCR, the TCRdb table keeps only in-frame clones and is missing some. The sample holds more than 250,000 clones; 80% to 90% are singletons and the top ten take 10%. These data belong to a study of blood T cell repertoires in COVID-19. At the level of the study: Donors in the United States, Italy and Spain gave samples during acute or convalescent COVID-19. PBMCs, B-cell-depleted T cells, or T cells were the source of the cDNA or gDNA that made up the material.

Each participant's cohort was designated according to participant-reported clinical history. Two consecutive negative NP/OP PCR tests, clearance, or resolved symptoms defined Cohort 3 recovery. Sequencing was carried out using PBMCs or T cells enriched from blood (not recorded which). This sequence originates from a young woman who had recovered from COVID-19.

The CDR3 protein is CASSVVGGNSPLHF. The CDR3 nucleotides read TGTGCCAGCAGCGTAGTGGGGGGGAATTCACCCCTCCACTTT. The gene calls are TRBV9 and TRBJ1-6, with D maybe TRBD1 (5 bases). The CDR3 loop spans 14 amino acids. V lost 0 bases and J lost 7, with 8 bases in between. Per the germline V gene, CDR1 is SGDLS and CDR2 is YYNGEE.